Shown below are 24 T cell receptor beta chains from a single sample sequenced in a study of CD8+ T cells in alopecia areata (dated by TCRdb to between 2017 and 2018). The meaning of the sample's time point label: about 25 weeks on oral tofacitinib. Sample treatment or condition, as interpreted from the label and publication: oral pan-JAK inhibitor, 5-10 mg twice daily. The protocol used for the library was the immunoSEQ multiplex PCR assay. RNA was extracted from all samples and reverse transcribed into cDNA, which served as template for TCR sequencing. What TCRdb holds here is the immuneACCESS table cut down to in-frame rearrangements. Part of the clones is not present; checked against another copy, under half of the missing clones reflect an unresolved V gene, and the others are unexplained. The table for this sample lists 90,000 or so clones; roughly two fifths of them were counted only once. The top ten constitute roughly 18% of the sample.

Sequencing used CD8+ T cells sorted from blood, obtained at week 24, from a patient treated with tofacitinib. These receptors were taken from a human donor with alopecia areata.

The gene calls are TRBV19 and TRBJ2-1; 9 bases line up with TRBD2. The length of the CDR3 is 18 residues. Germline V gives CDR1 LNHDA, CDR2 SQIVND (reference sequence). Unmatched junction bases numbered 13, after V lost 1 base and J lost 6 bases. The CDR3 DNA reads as TGTGCCAGTAGTATAGTGCCGAGCGGGAGGTTCGGGAGCAATGAGCAGTTCTTC. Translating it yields CASSIVPSGRFGSNEQFF.

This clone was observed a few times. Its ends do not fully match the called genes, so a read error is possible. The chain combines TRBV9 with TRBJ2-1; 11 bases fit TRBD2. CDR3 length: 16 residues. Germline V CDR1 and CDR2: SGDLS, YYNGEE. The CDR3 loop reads CASSYAGTSGNNEQFF. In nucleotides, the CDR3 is TGCGCCAGCAGTTACGCCGGGACTAGCGGTAACAATGAGCAGTTCTTC.

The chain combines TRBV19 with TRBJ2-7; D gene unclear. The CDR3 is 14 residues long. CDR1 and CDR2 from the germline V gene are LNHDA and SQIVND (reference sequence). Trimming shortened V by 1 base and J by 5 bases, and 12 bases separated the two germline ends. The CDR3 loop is CASSIAGPSDEQYF. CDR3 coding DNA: TGTGCCAGTAGTATAGCAGGCCCTTCCGACGAGCAGTACTTC.

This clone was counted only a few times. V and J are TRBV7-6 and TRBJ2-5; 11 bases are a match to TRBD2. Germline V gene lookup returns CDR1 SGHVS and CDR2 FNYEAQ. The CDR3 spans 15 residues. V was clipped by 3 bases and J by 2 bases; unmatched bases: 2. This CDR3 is CASSFGTSGQETQYF. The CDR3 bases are TGTGCCAGCAGCTTCGGGACTAGCGGACAAGAGACCCAGTACTTC.

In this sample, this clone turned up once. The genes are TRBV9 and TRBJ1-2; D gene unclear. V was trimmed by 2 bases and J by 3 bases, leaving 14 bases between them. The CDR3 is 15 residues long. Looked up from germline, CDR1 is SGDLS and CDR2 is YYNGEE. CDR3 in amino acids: CASSVGSTVDYGYTF. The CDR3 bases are TGTGCCAGCAGCGTTGGGAGTACAGTAGACTATGGCTACACCTTC.

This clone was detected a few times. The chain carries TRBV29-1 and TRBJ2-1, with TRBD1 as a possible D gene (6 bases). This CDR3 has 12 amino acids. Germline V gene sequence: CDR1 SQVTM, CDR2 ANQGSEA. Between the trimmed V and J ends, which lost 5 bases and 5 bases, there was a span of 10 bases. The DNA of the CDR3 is TGCAGCGTTTGGGACACGAACAATGAGCAGTTCTTC. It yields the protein CSVWDTNNEQFF.

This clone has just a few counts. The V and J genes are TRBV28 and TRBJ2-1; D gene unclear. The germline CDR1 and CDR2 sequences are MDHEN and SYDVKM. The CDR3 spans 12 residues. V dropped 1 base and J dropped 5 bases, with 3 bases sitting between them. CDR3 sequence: CASSLSHNEQFF. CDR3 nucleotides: TGTGCCAGCAGTTTATCACACAATGAGCAGTTCTTC.

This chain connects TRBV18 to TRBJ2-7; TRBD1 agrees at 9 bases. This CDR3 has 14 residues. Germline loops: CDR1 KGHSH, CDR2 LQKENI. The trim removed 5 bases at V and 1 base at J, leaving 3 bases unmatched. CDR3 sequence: CASSGGTGSYEQYF. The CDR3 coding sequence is TGTGCCAGCTCAGGAGGGACAGGGTCCTACGAGCAGTACTTC.

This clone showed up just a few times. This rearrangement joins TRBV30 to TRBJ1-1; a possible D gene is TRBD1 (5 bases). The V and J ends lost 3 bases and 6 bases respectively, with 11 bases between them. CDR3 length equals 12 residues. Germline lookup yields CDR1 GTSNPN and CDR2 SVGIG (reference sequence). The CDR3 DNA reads TGTGCCTGGAGCGCCCCAGGGCCTGAAGCTTTCTTT. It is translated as CAWSAPGPEAFF.

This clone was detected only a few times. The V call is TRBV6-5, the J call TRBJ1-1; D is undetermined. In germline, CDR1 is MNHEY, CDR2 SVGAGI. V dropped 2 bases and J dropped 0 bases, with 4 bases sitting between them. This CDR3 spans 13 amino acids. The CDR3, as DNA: TGTGCCAGCAGTTACAAGCTGAACACTGAAGCTTTCTTT. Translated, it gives CASSYKLNTEAFF.

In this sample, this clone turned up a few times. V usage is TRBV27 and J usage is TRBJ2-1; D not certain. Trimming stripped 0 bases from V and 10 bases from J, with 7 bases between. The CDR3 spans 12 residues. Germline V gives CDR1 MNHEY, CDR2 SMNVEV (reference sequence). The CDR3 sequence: CASSLSPREQFF. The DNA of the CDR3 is TGTGCCAGCAGTTTATCCCCCCGGGAGCAGTTCTTC.

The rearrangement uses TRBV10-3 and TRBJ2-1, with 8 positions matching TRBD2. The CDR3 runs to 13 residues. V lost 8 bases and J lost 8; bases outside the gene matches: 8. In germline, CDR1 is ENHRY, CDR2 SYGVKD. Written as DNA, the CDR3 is TGTGCCATCCCCGCCGGGGGGGGCGATGAGCAGTTCTTC. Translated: CAIPAGGGDEQFF.

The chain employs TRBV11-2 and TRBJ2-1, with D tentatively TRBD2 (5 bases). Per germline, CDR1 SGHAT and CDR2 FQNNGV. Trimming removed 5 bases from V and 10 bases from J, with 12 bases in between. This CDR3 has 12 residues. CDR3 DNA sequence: TGTGCCAGCAGCGAGGGCAGGCCCGAGCAGTTCTTC. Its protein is CASSEGRPEQFF. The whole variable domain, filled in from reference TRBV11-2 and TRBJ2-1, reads EAGVAQSPRYKIIEKRQSVAFWCNPISGHATLYWYQQILGQGPKLLIQFQNNGVVDDSQLPKDRFSAERLKGVDSTLKIQPAKLEDSAVYLCASSEGRPEQFFGPGTRLTVL.

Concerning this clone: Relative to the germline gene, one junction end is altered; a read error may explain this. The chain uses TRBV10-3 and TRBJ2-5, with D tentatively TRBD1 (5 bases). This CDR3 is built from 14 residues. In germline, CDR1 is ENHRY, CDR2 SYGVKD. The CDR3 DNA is TGTGCCAGCAGTCCACAGGTCACCCAAGAGACCCAGTACTTC. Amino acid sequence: CASSPQVTQETQYF.

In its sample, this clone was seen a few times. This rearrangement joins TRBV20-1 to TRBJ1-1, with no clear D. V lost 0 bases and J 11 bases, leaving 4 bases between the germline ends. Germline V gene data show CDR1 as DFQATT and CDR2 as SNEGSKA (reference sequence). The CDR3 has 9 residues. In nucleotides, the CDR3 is TGCAGTGCTAGAGATGTTGCTTTCTTT. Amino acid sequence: CSARDVAFF.

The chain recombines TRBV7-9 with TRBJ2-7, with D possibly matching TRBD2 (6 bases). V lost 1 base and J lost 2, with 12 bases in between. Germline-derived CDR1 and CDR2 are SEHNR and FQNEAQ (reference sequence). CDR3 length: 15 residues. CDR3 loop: CASSLVQEGTYEQYF. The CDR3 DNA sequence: TGTGCCAGCAGCTTAGTACAGGAGGGAACCTACGAGCAGTACTTC.

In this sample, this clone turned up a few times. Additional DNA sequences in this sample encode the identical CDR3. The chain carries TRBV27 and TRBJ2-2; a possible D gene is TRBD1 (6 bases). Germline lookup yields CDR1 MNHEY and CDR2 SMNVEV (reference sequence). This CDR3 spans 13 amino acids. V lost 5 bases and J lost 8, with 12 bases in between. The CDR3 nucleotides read TGTGCCAGCAGTCCCTCAGGGGCTGGGGAGCTGTTTTTT. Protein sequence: CASSPSGAGELFF.

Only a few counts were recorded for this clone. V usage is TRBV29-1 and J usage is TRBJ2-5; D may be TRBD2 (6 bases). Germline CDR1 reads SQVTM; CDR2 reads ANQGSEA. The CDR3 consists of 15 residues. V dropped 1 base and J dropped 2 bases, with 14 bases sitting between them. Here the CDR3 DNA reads TGCAGCGTTGAAGGTTTACGAGGACTACAAGAGACCCAGTACTTC. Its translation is CSVEGLRGLQETQYF.

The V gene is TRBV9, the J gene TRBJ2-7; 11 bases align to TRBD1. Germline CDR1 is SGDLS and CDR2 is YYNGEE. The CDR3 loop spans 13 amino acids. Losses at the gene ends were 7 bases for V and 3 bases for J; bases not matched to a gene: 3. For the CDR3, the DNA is TGTGCCAGCTCCGGGACAGGGGGCTACGAGCAGTACTTC. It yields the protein CASSGTGGYEQYF.

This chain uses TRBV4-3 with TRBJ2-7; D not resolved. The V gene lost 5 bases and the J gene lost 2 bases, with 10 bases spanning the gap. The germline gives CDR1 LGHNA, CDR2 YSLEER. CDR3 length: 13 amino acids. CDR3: CASSETITYEQYF. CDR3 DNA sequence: TGCGCCAGCAGCGAGACCATTACCTACGAGCAGTACTTC.

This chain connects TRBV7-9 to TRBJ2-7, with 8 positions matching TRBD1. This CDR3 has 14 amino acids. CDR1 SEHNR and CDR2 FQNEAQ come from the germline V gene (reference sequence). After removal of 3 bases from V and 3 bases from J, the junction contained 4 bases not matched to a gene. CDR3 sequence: CASSLGDRNYEQYF. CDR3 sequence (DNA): TGTGCCAGCAGCTTGGGGGACAGGAACTACGAGCAGTACTTC. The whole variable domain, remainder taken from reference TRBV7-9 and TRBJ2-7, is DTGVSQNPRHKITKRGQNVTFRCDPISEHNRLYWYRQTLGQGPEFLTYFQNEAQLEKSRLLSDRFSAERPKGSFSTLEIQRTEQGDSAMYLCASSLGDRNYEQYFGPGTRLTVT.

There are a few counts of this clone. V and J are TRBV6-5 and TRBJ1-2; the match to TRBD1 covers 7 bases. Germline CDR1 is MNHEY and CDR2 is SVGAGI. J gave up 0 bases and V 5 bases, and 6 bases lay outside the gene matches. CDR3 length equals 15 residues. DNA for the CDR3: TGTGCCAGCAGTGTAACAGGGGTAGCTAACTATGGCTACACCTTC. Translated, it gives CASSVTGVANYGYTF.

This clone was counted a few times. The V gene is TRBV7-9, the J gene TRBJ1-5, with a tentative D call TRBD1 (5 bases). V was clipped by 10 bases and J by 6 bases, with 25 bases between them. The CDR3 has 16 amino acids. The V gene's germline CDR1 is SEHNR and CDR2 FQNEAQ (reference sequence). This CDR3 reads CATATGDGGIGQPQHF. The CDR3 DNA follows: TGTGCCACAGCCACCGGGGACGGAGGGATTGGTCAGCCCCAGCATTTT.

This chain's CDR3 is CASSQEGTFAEEQYF. The CDR3 region has the DNA TGCGCCAGCAGCCAAGAGGGAACCTTTGCGGAAGAGCAGTACTTC. The chain is built from TRBV4-1 and TRBJ2-7, with D unresolved. The CDR3 is 15 residues long. CDR1 and CDR2 from the germline V gene are MGHRA and YSYEKL. V was shortened by 0 bases and J by 7 bases, with 16 bases between the two germline ends.